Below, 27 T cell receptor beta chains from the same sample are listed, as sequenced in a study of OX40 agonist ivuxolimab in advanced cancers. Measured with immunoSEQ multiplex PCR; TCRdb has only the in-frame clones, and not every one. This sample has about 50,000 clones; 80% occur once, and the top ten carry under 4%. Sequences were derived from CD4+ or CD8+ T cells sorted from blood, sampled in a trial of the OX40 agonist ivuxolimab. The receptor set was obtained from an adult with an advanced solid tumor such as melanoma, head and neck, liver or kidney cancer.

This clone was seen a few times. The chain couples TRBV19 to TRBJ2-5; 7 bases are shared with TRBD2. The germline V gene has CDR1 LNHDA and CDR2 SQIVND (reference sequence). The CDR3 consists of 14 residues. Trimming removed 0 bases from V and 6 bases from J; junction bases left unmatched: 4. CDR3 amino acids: CASSIEGGIQTQYF. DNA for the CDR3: TGTGCCAGTAGTATAGAGGGAGGGATTCAGACCCAGTACTTC.

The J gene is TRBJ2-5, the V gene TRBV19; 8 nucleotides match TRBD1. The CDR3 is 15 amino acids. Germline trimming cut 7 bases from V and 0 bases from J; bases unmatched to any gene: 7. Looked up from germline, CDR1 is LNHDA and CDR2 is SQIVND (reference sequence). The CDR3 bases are TGTGCCAGTACCCGGACAGGGATGTACCAAGAGACCCAGTACTTC. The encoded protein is CASTRTGMYQETQYF.

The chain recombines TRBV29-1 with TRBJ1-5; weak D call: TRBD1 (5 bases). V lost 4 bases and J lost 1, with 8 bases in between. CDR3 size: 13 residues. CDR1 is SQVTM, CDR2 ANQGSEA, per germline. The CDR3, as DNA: TGCAGCGTTGCACGGGGGAGCAATCAGCCCCAGCATTTT. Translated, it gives CSVARGSNQPQHF.

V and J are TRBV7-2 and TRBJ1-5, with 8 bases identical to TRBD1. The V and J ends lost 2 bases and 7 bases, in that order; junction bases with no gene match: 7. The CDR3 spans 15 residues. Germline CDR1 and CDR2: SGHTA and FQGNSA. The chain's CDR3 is CASSLRPGGGQPQHF. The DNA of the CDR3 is TGTGCCAGCAGCTTACGCCCAGGGGGCGGGCAGCCCCAGCATTTT. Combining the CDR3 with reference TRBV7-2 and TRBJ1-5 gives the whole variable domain GAGVSQSPSNKVTEKGKDVELRCDPISGHTALYWYRQSLGQGLEFLIYFQGNSAPDKSGLPSDRFSAERTGGSVSTLTIQRTQQEDSAVYLCASSLRPGGGQPQHFGDGTRLSIL.

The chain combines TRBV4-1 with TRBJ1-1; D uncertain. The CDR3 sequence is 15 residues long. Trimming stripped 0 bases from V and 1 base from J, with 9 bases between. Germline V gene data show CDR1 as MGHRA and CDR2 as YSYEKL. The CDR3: CASSQESRGNTEAFF. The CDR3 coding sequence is TGCGCCAGCAGCCAAGAAAGCCGAGGGAACACTGAAGCTTTCTTT.

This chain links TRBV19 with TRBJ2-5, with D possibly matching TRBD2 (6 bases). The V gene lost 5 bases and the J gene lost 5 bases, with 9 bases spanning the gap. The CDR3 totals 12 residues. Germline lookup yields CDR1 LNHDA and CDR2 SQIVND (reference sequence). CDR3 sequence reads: CASSAGRETQYF. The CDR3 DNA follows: TGTGCCAGTAGTGCAGGGAGGGAGACCCAGTACTTC.

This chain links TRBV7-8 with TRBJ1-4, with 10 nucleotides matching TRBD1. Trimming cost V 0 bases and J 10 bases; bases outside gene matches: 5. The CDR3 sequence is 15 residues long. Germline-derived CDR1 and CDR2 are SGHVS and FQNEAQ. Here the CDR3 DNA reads TGTGCCAGCAGCTTAGCCGGGACAGGGGTCGGAAAACTGTTTTTT. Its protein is CASSLAGTGVGKLFF.

CDR3 loop: CASSPRGGSEKLFF. The CDR3 DNA reads TGTGCCAGTAGTCCGCGGGGTGGGAGTGAAAAACTGTTTTTT. The gene calls are TRBV19 and TRBJ1-4, with unresolved D. The germline CDR1 and CDR2 sequences are LNHDA and SQIVND (reference sequence). Trimming removed 5 bases at V and 7 bases at J, with 14 bases between. The CDR3 sequence is 14 residues long.

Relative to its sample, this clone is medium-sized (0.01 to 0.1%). In DNA form, the CDR3 reads TGTGCCAGCAACGGGAATAGCAATCAGCCCCAGCATTTT. Its protein is CASNGNSNQPQHF. The chain couples TRBV2 to TRBJ1-5; unclear D gene. The CDR3 has 13 residues. Trimming stripped 7 bases from V and 0 bases from J, with 7 bases between. Germline CDR1 SNHLY, CDR2 FYNNEI.

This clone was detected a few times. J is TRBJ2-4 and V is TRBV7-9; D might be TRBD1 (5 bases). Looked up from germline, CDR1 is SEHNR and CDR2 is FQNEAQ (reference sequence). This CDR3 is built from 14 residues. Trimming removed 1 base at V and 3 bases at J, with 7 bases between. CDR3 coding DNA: TGTGCCAGCAGCTTAGGGACATACAAAAACATTCAGTACTTC. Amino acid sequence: CASSLGTYKNIQYF. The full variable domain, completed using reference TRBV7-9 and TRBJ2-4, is DTGVSQNPRHKITKRGQNVTFRCDPISEHNRLYWYRQTLGQGPEFLTYFQNEAQLEKSRLLSDRFSAERPKGSFSTLEIQRTEQGDSAMYLCASSLGTYKNIQYFGAGTRLSVL.

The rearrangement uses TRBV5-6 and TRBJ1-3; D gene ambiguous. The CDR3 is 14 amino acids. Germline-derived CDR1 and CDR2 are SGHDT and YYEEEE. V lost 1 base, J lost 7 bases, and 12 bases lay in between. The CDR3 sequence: CASSLWAGPNTIYF. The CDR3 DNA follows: TGTGCCAGCAGCTTGTGGGCAGGCCCGAACACCATATATTTT.

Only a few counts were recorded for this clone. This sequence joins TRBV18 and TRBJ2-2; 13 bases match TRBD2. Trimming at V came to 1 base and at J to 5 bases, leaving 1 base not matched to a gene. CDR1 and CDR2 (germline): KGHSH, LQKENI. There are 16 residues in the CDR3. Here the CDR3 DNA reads TGTGCCAGCTCACCACAACTAGCGGGAGGGACCGGGGAGCTGTTTTTT. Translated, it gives CASSPQLAGGTGELFF. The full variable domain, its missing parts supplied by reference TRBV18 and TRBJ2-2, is NAGVMQNPRHLVRRRGQEARLRCSPMKGHSHVYWYRQLPEEGLKFMVYLQKENIIDESGMPKERFSAEFPKEGPSILRIQQVVRGDSAAYFCASSPQLAGGTGELFFGEGSRLTVL.

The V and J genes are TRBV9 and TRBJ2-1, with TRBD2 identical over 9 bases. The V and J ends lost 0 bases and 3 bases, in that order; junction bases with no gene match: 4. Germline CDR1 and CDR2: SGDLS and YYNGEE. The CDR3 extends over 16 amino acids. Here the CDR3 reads CASSVGISGGYNEQFF. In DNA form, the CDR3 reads TGTGCCAGCAGCGTAGGGATTAGCGGGGGCTACAATGAGCAGTTCTTC. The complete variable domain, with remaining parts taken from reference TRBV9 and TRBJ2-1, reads DSGVTQTPKHLITATGQRVTLRCSPRSGDLSVYWYQQSLDQGLQFLIQYYNGEERAKGNILERFSAQQFPDLHSELNLSSLELGDSALYFCASSVGISGGYNEQFFGPGTRLTVL.

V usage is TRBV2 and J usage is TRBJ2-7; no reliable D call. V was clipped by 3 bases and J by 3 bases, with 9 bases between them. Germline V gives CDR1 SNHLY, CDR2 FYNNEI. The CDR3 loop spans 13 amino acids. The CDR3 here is CASSEVWDYEQYF. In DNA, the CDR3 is TGTGCCAGCAGTGAGGTCTGGGACTACGAGCAGTACTTC.

The CDR3 DNA reads TGTGCCAGCACTATGCAGGGAGGGATCGGGGAGCTGTTTTTT. Translated: CASTMQGGIGELFF. This chain uses TRBV2 with TRBJ2-2, with 7 bases that match TRBD2. After removal of 7 bases from V and 7 bases from J, the junction contained 9 bases not matched to a gene. CDR1 and CDR2 (germline): SNHLY, FYNNEI. This CDR3 spans 14 amino acids.

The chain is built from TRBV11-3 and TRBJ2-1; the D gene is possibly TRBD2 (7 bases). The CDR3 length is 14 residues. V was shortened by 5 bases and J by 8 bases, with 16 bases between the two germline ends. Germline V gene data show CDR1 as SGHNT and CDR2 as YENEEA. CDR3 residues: CASSDRGAGDEQFF. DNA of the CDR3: TGTGCCAGCAGCGACCGGGGGGCCGGGGATGAGCAGTTCTTC.

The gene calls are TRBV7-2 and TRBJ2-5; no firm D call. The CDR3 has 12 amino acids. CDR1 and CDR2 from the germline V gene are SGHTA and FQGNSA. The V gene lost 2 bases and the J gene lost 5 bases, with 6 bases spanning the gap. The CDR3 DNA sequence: TGTGCCAGCAGCTTACAGAGGGAGACCCAGTACTTC. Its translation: CASSLQRETQYF.

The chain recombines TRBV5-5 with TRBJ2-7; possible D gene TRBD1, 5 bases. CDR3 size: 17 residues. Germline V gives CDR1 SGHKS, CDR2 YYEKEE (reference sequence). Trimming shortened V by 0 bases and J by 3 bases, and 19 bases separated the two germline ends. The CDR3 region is CASSLGVGWGERYEQYF. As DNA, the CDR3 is TGTGCCAGCAGCTTGGGGGTGGGTTGGGGCGAACGCTACGAGCAGTACTTC.

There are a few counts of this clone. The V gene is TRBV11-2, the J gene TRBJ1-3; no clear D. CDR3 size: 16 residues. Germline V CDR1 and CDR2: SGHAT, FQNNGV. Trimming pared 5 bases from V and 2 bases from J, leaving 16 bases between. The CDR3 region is CASSGVVGSPGNTIYF. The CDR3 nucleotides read TGTGCCAGCAGCGGGGTGGTGGGCAGCCCTGGAAACACCATATATTTT. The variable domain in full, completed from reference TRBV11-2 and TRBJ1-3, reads EAGVAQSPRYKIIEKRQSVAFWCNPISGHATLYWYQQILGQGPKLLIQFQNNGVVDDSQLPKDRFSAERLKGVDSTLKIQPAKLEDSAVYLCASSGVVGSPGNTIYFGEGSWLTVV.

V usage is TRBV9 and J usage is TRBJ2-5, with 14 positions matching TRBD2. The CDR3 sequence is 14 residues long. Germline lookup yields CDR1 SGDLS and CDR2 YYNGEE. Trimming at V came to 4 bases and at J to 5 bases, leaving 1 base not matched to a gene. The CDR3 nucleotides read TGTGCCAGCAGCCGGACTAGCGGGAGGGAGACCCAGTACTTC. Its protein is CASSRTSGRETQYF.

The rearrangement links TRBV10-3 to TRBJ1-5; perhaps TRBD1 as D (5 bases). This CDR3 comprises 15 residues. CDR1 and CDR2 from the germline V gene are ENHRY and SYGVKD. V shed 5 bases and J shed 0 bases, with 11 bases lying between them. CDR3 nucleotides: TGTGCCATCAGTCCAGGACATAATAGCAATCAGCCCCAGCATTTT. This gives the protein CAISPGHNSNQPQHF.

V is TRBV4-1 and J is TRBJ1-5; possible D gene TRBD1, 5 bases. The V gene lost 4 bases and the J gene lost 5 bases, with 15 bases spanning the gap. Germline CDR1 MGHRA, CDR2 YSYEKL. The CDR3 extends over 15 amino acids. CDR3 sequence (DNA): TGCGCCAGCAGCCTCAGAGTAGACAGAGATCAGCCCCAGCATTTT. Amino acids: CASSLRVDRDQPQHF.

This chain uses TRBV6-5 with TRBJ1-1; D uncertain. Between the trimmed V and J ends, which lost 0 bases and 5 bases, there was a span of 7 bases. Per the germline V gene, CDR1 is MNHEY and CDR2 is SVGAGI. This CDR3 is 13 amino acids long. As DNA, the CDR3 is TGTGCCAGCAGTTACTCCAAGTCAACTGAAGCTTTCTTT. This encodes CASSYSKSTEAFF.

The chain's CDR3 is CASRIQLTDTQYF. The CDR3 DNA sequence: TGTGCCAGCAGGATCCAGCTCACAGATACGCAGTATTTT. V usage is TRBV6-1 and J usage is TRBJ2-3; D is undetermined. The V and J ends lost 6 bases and 2 bases respectively, with 9 bases between them. CDR3 length: 13 amino acids. Germline-derived CDR1 and CDR2 are MNHNS and SASEGT.

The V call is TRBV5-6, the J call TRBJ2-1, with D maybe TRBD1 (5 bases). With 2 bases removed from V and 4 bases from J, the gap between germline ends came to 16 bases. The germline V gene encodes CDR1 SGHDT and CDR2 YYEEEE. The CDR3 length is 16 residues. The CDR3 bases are TGTGCCAGCAGCTTAGACAAGGGGATACTATACAATGAGCAGTTCTTC. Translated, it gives CASSLDKGILYNEQFF.

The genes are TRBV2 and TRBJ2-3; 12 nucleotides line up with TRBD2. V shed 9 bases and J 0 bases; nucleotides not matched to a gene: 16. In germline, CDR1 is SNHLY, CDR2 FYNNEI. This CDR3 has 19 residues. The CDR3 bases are TGTGCCAGACAGGGTTCGCGACTAGCGGGGGAGACTAGCACAGATACGCAGTATTTT. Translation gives CARQGSRLAGETSTDTQYF. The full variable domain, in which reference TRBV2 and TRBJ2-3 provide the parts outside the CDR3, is EPEVTQTPSHQVTQMGQEVILRCVPISNHLYFYWYRQILGQKVEFLVSFYNNEISEKSEIFDDQFSVERPDGSNFTLKIRSTKLEDSAMYFCARQGSRLAGETSTDTQYFGPGTRLTVL.

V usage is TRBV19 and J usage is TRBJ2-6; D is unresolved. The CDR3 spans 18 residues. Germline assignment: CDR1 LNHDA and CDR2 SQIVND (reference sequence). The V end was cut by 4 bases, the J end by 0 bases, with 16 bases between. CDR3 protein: CASSKSGEKHSGANVLTF. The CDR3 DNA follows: TGTGCCAGTAGTAAATCTGGGGAAAAGCACTCTGGGGCCAACGTCCTGACTTTC.